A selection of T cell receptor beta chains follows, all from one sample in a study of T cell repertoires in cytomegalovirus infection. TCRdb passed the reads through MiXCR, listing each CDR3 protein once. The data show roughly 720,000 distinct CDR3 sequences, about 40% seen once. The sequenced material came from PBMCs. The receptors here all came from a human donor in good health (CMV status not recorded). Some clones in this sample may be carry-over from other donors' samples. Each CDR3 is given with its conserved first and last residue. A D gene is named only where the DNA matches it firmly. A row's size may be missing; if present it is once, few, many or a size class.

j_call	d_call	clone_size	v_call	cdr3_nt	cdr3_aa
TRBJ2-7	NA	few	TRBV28	TGTGCCAGCAGTTCCCCTGACAGCGCCTACGAGCAGTACTTC	CASSSPDSAYEQYF
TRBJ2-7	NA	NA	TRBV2	TGTGCCAGCAGTGACAGGGGAGCCTCCTACGAGCAGTACTTC	CASSDRGASYEQYF
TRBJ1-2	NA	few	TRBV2	TGTGCCAGCAGTGAACTCGGGACGGCGGCCGGCTACACCTTC	CASSELGTAAGYTF
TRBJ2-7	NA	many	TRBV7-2	TGTGCCAGCAGCTTTAGCGAATACTTCTACGAGCAGTACTTC	CASSFSEYFYEQYF
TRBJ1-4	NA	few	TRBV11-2	TGTGCCAGCAGCCCTGGAGGGCAGCCTAATGAAAAACTGTTTTTT	CASSPGGQPNEKLFF
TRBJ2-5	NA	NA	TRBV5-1	TGCGCCAGCAGCTTCTGGCGGGAATCCGGAGAGACCCAGTACTTC	CASSFWRESGETQYF
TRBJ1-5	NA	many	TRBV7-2	TGTGCCAGCAGCTTAGTGAGGGACCCTCGTCAGCCCCAGCATTTT	CASSLVRDPRQPQHF
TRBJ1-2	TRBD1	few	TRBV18	TGTGCCAGCTCTCCGACGACAGGGCGAGCCTATGGCTACACCTTC	CASSPTTGRAYGYTF
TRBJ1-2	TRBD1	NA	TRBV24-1	TGTGCCACCAGTGAATCCGGGACAGTACACACGGGCTACACCTTC	CATSESGTVHTGYTF
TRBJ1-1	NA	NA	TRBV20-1	TGCAGTGCTCCAATTAGCGGGGGGAACACTGAAGCTTTCTTT	CSAPISGGNTEAFF
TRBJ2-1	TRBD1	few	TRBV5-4	TGTGCCAGCAGCCCCCGGGACAGCCTAGAGCAGTTCTTC	CASSPRDSLEQFF
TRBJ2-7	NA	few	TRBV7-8	TGTGCCAGCAGCCTAACAGGACAGAGCTTCTACGAGCAGTACTTC	CASSLTGQSFYEQYF
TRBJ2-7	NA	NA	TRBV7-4	TGTGCCAGCAGCCCAGAGAGGGTTGGGCTTAATAGGTACGAGCAGTACTTC	CASSPERVGLNRYEQYF
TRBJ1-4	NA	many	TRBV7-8	TGTGCCAGCAGCTACAGGGAATCCAGTGAAAAACTGTTTTTT	CASSYRESSEKLFF
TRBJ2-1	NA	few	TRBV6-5	TGTGCCAGCAGTTACTCGGCGGGGAGCTCCTACAATGAGCAGTTCTTC	CASSYSAGSSYNEQFF
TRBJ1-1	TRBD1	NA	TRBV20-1	TGCAGTGCTAGGAAGGACAGGGAGTATGTAAGCACTGAAGCTTTCTTT	CSARKDREYVSTEAFF
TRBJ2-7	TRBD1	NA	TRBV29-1	TGCAGCGGTAGACAGGGGAGCTCCTACGAGCAGTACTTC	CSGRQGSSYEQYF
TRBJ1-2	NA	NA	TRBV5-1	TGCGCCAGCAGCCCCCAGGGGAGAGGGAGCTATGGCTACACCTTC	CASSPQGRGSYGYTF
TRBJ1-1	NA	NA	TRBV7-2	TGTGCCAGCAGCTACAAAACCTGGGGGACCACTGAAGCTTTCTTT	CASSYKTWGTTEAFF
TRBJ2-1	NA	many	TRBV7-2	TGTGCCAGCAGCTTAGACTGGTTGGTCTACAATGAGCAGTTCTTC	CASSLDWLVYNEQFF
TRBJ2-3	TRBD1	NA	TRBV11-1	TGTGCCAGCAGCGCCCGGGACAGGGGAGTCACAGATACGCAGTATTTT	CASSARDRGVTDTQYF
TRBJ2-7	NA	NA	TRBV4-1	TGCTCCAGCAGCCTATTAGCGGCGATTACCTACGAGCAGTACTTC	CSSSLLAAITYEQYF
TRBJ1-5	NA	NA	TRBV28	TGTGCCAGCAGTTTGCTTCGACAGCCAGATCAGCCCCAGCATTTT	CASSLLRQPDQPQHF
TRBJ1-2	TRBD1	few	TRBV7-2	TGTGCCAGCAGCTTAAGACTGGACAGGGGTAACTATGGCTACACCTTC	CASSLRLDRGNYGYTF
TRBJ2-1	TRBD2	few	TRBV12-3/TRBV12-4	TGTGCCAGCAGTCTCGGACTAGCGGGAACTTTCTACAATGAGCAGTTCTTC	CASSLGLAGTFYNEQFF
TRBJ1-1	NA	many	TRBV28	TGTGCCAGCAGTTTACCCGGTACCAAGAACACTGAAGCTTTCTTT	CASSLPGTKNTEAFF
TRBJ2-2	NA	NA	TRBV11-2	TGTGCCAGCAGCCAGGGCGGGTGGGGCGGGAACACCGGGGAGCTGTTTTTT	CASSQGGWGGNTGELFF
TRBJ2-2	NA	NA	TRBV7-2	TGTGCCAGCAGCTTACGGGGGGCCTGGGAGCTGTTTTTT	CASSLRGAWELFF
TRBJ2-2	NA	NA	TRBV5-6	TGTGCCAGCAGCTCCCGGGCTCCGCCGACCAACGGGGAGCTGTTTTTT	CASSSRAPPTNGELFF
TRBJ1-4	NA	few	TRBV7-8	TGTGCCAGCAGCTTCGCTGGGGCGGGTGAAAAACTGTTTTTT	CASSFAGAGEKLFF
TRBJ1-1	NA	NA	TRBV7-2	TGTGCCAGCAGCTTAAGAGTTCGCACTCAAGCTTTCTTT	CASSLRVRTQAFF
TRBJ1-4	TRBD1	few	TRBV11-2	TGTGCCAGCAGCCAACGACGGACAGGGCGCAATGAAAAACTGTTTTTT	CASSQRRTGRNEKLFF
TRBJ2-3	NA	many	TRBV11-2	TGTGCCAGCAGCTTAGAACACCAGGGCCTCACAGATACGCAGTATTTT	CASSLEHQGLTDTQYF
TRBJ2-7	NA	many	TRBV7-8	TGTGCCAGCAGCTTCCGCGACAGAGGGACCTACGAGCAGTACTTC	CASSFRDRGTYEQYF
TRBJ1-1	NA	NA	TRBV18	TGTGCCAGCTCACCATATTTGTACACTGAAGCTTTCTTT	CASSPYLYTEAFF
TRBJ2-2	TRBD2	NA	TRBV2	TGTGCCAGCAACTCCCAGCGGGGGGCAGGCGCCGGGGAGCTGTTTTTT	CASNSQRGAGAGELFF
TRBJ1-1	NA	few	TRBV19	TGTGCCAGTAGTATGAACATAAACATGAACACTGAAGCTTTCTTT	CASSMNINMNTEAFF
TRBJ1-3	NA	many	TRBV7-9	TGTGCCAGCAGCGGCGTATCTGGAAACACCATATATTTT	CASSGVSGNTIYF
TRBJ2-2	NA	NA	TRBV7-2	TGTGCCAGCAGCTTAAAGGCACGGGGCGCCGGGGAGCTGTTTTTT	CASSLKARGAGELFF